What follows are 24 T cell receptor beta chains derived from one specimen sequenced in a study of blood T cells in healthy people across ages. With a J-beta primer mix and a sample-barcoded 5' primer, a second PCR ran about 6 to 11 cycles. Via MiXCR, TCRdb re-called the 5' RACE reads, giving one row per CDR3 protein. Among 850,000 to 1,300,000 distinct CDR3 sequences listed, over 35% were seen once. What was sequenced was blood. These TCRs come from a woman in her fifties or sixties in good health.

The J gene is TRBJ1-2, the V gene TRBV12-3 or TRBV12-4; possible D gene TRBD1, 5 bases. Trimming removed 5 bases from V and 8 bases from J, with 15 bases in between. This CDR3 contains 13 residues. The chain's CDR3 is CASSVDTHEGYTF. CDR3 DNA sequence: TGTGCCAGCAGTGTGGACACCCACGAGGGCTACACCTTC.

This clonotype was found a few times. V usage is TRBV20-1 and J usage is TRBJ2-7, with D unresolved. The V and J ends lost 4 bases and 0 bases respectively, with 10 bases between them. The CDR3 sequence is 13 residues long. Germline loops: CDR1 DFQATT, CDR2 SNEGSKA (reference sequence). CDR3 sequence (DNA): TGCAGTGCTAACAGCCAAAGCTCCTACGAGCAGTACTTC. Translation: CSANSQSSYEQYF.

The chain has TRBV6-1 and TRBJ2-1; D unclear. Germline loops: CDR1 MNHNS, CDR2 SASEGT. This CDR3 region has 15 residues. Trimming pared 1 base from V and 4 bases from J, leaving 11 bases between. CDR3 residues: CASSEGPAIYNEQFF. DNA of the CDR3: TGTGCCAGCAGTGAAGGGCCGGCTATTTACAATGAGCAGTTCTTC.

The chain is built from TRBV7-9 and TRBJ2-7, with 9 bases fitting TRBD1. Germline CDR1 SEHNR, CDR2 FQNEAQ (reference sequence). The CDR3 is made up of 15 amino acids. Trimming took 5 bases from V and 1 from J; bases not matched to a gene: 6. CDR3 protein: CASSISGTGSYEQYF. CDR3 DNA sequence: TGTGCCAGCAGCATATCCGGGACAGGGTCCTACGAGCAGTACTTC.

This clonotype was counted a few times. The J gene is TRBJ2-7, the V gene TRBV7-2, with a weak D call TRBD1 (5 bases). Germline CDR1 and CDR2: SGHTA and FQGNSA. The CDR3 has 16 amino acids. V was cut by 1 base and J by 6 bases, with 19 bases left in between. The CDR3 here is CASSLVGAAQGAEQYF. In DNA form, the CDR3 reads TGTGCCAGCAGCTTAGTAGGGGCGGCCCAAGGCGCCGAGCAGTACTTC.

CDR3 residues: CASSLPRVRMEDTQYF. The CDR3 DNA reads TGTGCCAGCAGTTTACCCCGGGTCAGAATGGAGGATACGCAGTATTTT. The J gene is TRBJ2-3, the V gene TRBV12-3 or TRBV12-4; D call uncertain. The CDR3 contains 16 residues. V was pared by 2 bases and J by 6 bases, with 18 bases between.

The chain carries TRBV7-3 and TRBJ2-1, with 9 bases fitting TRBD2. This CDR3 spans 15 amino acids. V dropped 5 bases and J dropped 9; count of bases not matched to a gene: 11. Germline CDR1 is SGHTA and CDR2 is FQGTGA. The CDR3 protein is CASSPRVAGVVEQFF. The CDR3 coding sequence is TGTGCCAGCAGCCCCCGGGTAGCGGGAGTGGTTGAGCAGTTCTTC.

The gene calls are TRBV6-2 or TRBV6-3 and TRBJ2-1; the match to TRBD1 covers 8 bases. The CDR3 has 14 amino acids. V lost 6 bases to trimming and J lost 7 bases; unmatched junction nucleotides: 8. CDR1 and CDR2 from the germline V gene are MNHEY and SVGEGT. The CDR3 bases are TGTGCCAGCAGGATCTTCGACAGGGGAAATGAGCAGTTCTTC. Protein: CASRIFDRGNEQFF.

This clonotype has just a few counts. This rearrangement joins TRBV3-1 to TRBJ2-7, with D possibly TRBD1 on 5 matching bases. V was pared by 0 bases and J by 2 bases, with 8 bases between. This CDR3 region has 14 residues. Germline V CDR1 and CDR2: LGHDT, YNNKEL (reference sequence). DNA for the CDR3: TGTGCCAGCAGCCAAGAGGGCAGGGCCTACGAGCAGTACTTC. Residues: CASSQEGRAYEQYF.

In its sample, this clonotype was seen a few times. This chain connects TRBV29-1 to TRBJ2-3; 9 nucleotides match TRBD1. CDR1 is SQVTM and CDR2 is ANQGSEA in the germline V gene. The CDR3 is 15 amino acids. V lost 6 bases and J lost 3; bases outside the gene matches: 10. The chain's CDR3 is CSVNTGTGWTDTQYF. The CDR3 nucleotides are TGCAGCGTAAACACCGGGACAGGGTGGACAGATACGCAGTATTTT.

The sample holds a few counts of this clonotype. The chain carries TRBV6-2 or TRBV6-3 and TRBJ2-6; D tentatively reads TRBD1 or TRBD2 (6 bases each). Germline V gene lookup returns CDR1 MNHEY and CDR2 SVGEGT. CDR3 length: 16 amino acids. Between the trimmed V and J ends, which lost 6 bases and 3 bases, there was a span of 15 bases. CDR3 sequence (DNA): TGTGCCAGCAGCCGCTCGGGGGCGCTTGGGGCCAACGTCCTGACTTTC. Translating it yields CASSRSGALGANVLTF.

This clonotype has just a few counts. The rearrangement links TRBV5-1 to TRBJ2-1; TRBD1 aligns across 7 bases. J lost 0 bases, V lost 3 bases, and 6 bases had no gene match. CDR3 length equals 16 residues. Germline V gives CDR1 SGHRS, CDR2 YFSETQ. The CDR3 sequence: CASSSLGDSSYNEQFF. CDR3 coding DNA: TGCGCCAGCAGCTCCTTGGGGGACAGCTCCTACAATGAGCAGTTCTTC.

The chain is built from TRBV27 and TRBJ1-6, with D perhaps matching TRBD1 (5 bases). Trimming shortened V by 6 bases and J by 4 bases, and 13 bases separated the two germline ends. The germline V gene has CDR1 MNHEY and CDR2 SMNVEV (reference sequence). There are 15 residues in the CDR3. For the CDR3, the DNA is TGTGCCAGCAGAAATGGACACAAGTATAATTCACCCCTCCACTTT. This encodes CASRNGHKYNSPLHF.

The V gene is TRBV6-2 or TRBV6-3, the J gene TRBJ2-7; TRBD2 matches 14 bases. Germline-derived CDR1 and CDR2 are MNHEY and SVGEGT. CDR3 size: 18 residues. V lost 5 bases, J lost 0 bases, and 9 bases stayed unmatched. The CDR3: CASSPLGLAGALSYEQYF. The CDR3 DNA sequence: TGTGCCAGCAGTCCACTGGGACTAGCGGGAGCCCTCTCCTACGAGCAGTACTTC.

The chain uses TRBV4-2 and TRBJ2-1; maybe TRBD1 (6 bases). Per germline, CDR1 LGHNA and CDR2 YNFKEQ. The V gene lost 1 base and the J gene lost 8 bases, with 18 bases spanning the gap. CDR3 length equals 16 residues. The chain's CDR3 is CASSQGVGARLDEQFF. The CDR3 region has the DNA TGTGCCAGCAGCCAAGGTGTGGGGGCCCGGTTGGATGAGCAGTTCTTC.

Worth noting for this clonotype: Possible read error: a much larger clone is one base away. This rearrangement joins TRBV7-2 to TRBJ1-2, with 7 bases identical to TRBD1. Germline lookup yields CDR1 SGHTA and CDR2 FQGNSA. This CDR3 is 16 amino acids long. This chain's CDR3 is CACSRGDSPGGHGYTF. The CDR3 DNA reads TGTGCCTGCAGCCGAGGGGACAGCCCCGGAGGACATGGCTACACCTTC.

This clonotype was counted a few times. V and J are TRBV7-9 and TRBJ1-1; D gene ambiguous. The germline V and J ends were trimmed by 5 bases and 3 bases, with 10 bases remaining between them. The CDR3 loop spans 13 amino acids. Germline assignment: CDR1 SEHNR and CDR2 FQNEAQ (reference sequence). The CDR3 here is CASSHPTDTEAFF. CDR3 DNA sequence: TGTGCCAGCAGCCACCCGACGGACACTGAAGCTTTCTTT.

This clonotype appeared a few times. CDR3 sequence: CASSPLTGGGTRSGANVLTF. In nucleotides, the CDR3 is TGTGCCAGCAGCCCCCTTACAGGGGGCGGAACTCGCTCTGGGGCCAACGTCCTGACTTTC. This rearrangement joins TRBV27 to TRBJ2-6; 9 bases fit TRBD1. V shed 6 bases, J shed 0 bases, and the junction held 15 bases outside the gene matches. Looked up from germline, CDR1 is MNHEY and CDR2 is SMNVEV (reference sequence). The CDR3 runs 20 residues.

This clonotype was counted ten times or more. The chain employs TRBV7-2 and TRBJ2-5; D uncertain. This CDR3 is 13 amino acids long. The ends were cut back, 1 base at V and 5 bases at J, with 8 bases in the middle. Germline assignment: CDR1 SGHTA and CDR2 FQGNSA. CDR3 coding DNA: TGTGCCAGCAGCTTAGTTCCAGGCGAGACCCAGTACTTC. It translates to CASSLVPGETQYF.

The chain is built from TRBV13 and TRBJ1-4; 7 nucleotides align to TRBD1. CDR1 and CDR2 from the germline V gene are PRHDT and FYEKMQ (reference sequence). The CDR3 is 15 amino acids. The V and J ends lost 2 bases and 8 bases, in that order; junction bases with no gene match: 8. In DNA, the CDR3 is TGTGCCAGCAGCTTAAGAACAGGGGCAGGGGAAAAACTGTTTTTT. Residues: CASSLRTGAGEKLFF. Full variable domain (outside the CDR3, taken from reference TRBV13 and TRBJ1-4): AAGVIQSPRHLIKEKRETATLKCYPIPRHDTVYWYQQGPGQDPQFLISFYEKMQSDKGSIPDRFSAQQFSDYHSELNMSSLELGDSALYFCASSLRTGAGEKLFFGSGTQLSVL.

The J gene is TRBJ2-7, the V gene TRBV2; D is ambiguous. Germline values: CDR1 SNHLY, CDR2 FYNNEI. There are 12 residues in the CDR3. The V and J ends lost 7 bases and 9 bases respectively, with 16 bases between them. The CDR3 spells CASKSSTTGQYF. The CDR3 DNA follows: TGTGCCAGCAAATCTTCCACGACTGGGCAGTACTTC.

This sequence joins TRBV12-3 or TRBV12-4 and TRBJ2-1; D is unresolved. V was cut by 3 bases and J by 3 bases, with 12 bases left in between. CDR3 length: 15 amino acids. CDR3 sequence: CASSFSSGFYNEQFF. In DNA, the CDR3 is TGTGCCAGCAGTTTTTCCTCCGGTTTCTACAATGAGCAGTTCTTC.

This chain connects TRBV5-1 to TRBJ2-5, with 7 bases lining up with TRBD2. Germline loops: CDR1 SGHRS, CDR2 YFSETQ. The CDR3 consists of 14 residues. V trimming: 4 bases; J trimming: 5 bases; junction bases outside the gene matches: 8. CDR3: CASSPRDYEETQYF. The CDR3 DNA reads as TGCGCCAGCAGCCCCCGGGACTACGAGGAGACCCAGTACTTC.

The chain employs TRBV28 and TRBJ2-7; D is perhaps TRBD2 (7 bases). V lost 6 bases and J 4 bases, leaving 16 bases between the germline ends. Germline lookup yields CDR1 MDHEN and CDR2 SYDVKM. The CDR3 is made up of 14 amino acids. This chain's CDR3 is CASSSIGGGYEQYF. DNA for the CDR3: TGTGCCAGCAGCTCTATAGGGGGGGGATACGAGCAGTACTTC. Drawing the rest from reference TRBV28 and TRBJ2-7, the complete variable domain is DVKVTQSSRYLVKRTGEKVFLECVQDMDHENMFWYRQDPGLGLRLIYFSYDVKMKEKGDIPEGYSVSREKKERFSLILESASTNQTSMYLCASSSIGGGYEQYFGPGTRLTVT.